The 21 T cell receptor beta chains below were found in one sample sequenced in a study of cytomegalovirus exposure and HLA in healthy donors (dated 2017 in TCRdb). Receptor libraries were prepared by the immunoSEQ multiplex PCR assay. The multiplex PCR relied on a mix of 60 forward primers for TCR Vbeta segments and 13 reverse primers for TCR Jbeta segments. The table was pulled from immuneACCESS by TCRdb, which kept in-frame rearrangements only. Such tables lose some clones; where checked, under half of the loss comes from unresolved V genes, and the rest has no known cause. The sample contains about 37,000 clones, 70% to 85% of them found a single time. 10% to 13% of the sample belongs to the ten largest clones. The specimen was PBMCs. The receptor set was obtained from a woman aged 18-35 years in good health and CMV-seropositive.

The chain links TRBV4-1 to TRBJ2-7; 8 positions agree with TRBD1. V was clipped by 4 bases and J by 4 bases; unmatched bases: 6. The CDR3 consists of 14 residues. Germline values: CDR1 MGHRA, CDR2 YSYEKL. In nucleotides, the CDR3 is TGCGCCAGCAGCCGCGACAGGGGCAAATACGAGCAGTACTTC. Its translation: CASSRDRGKYEQYF.

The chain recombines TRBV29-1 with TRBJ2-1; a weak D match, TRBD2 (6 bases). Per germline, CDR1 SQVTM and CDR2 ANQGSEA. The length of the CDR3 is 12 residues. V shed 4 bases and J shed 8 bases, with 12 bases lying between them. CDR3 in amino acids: CSVGRGGDEQFF. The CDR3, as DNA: TGCAGCGTTGGGAGAGGCGGGGATGAGCAGTTCTTC.

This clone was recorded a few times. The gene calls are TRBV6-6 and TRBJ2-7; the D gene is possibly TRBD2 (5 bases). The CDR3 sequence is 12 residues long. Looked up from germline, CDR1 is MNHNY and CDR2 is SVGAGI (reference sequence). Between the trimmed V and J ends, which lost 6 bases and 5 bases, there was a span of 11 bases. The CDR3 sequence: CASSISVHEQYF. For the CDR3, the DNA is TGTGCCAGCAGCATTAGCGTCCACGAGCAGTACTTC.

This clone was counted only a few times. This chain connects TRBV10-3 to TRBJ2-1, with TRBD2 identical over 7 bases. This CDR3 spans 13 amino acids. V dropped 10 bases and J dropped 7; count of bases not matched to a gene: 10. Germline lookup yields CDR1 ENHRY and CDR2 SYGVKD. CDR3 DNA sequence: TGTGCCAGCAAAGGGGACTACGTAAATGAGCAGTTCTTC. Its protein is CASKGDYVNEQFF.

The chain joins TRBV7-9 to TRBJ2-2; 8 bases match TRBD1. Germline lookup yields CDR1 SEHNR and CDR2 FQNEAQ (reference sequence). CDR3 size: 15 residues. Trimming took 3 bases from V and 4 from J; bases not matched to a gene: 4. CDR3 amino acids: CASSFWQGATGELFF. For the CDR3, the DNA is TGTGCCAGCAGCTTTTGGCAGGGGGCCACCGGGGAGCTGTTTTTT.

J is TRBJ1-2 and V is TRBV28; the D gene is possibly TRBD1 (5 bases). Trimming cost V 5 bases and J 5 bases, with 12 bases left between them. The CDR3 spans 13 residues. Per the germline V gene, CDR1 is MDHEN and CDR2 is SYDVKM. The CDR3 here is CASSSQGGYGYTF. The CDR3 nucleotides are TGTGCCAGCAGTAGCCAGGGAGGGTATGGCTACACCTTC.

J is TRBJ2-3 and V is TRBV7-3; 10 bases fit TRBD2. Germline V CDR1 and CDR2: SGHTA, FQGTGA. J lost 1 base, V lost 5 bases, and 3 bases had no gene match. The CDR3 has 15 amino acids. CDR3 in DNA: TGTGCCAGCAGCCCCACTAGCGGGGGCACAGATACGCAGTATTTT. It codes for CASSPTSGGTDTQYF.

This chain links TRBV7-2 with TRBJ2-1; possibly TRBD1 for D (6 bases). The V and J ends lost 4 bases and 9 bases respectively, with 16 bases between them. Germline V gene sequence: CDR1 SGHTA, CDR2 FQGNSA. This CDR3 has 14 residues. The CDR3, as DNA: TGTGCCAGCAGCTCCCAGTCGAGGGGGAGTGAGCAGTTCTTC. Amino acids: CASSSQSRGSEQFF.

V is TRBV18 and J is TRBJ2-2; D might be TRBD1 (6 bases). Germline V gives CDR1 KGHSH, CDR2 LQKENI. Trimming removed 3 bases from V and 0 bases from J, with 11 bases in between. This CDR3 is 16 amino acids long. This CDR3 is CASSPPDRANTGELFF. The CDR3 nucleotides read TGTGCCAGCTCACCGCCGGACAGAGCGAACACCGGGGAGCTGTTTTTT.

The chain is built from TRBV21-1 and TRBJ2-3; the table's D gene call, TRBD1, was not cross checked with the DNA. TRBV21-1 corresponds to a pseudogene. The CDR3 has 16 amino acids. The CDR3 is CASITEDRVRTDTQYF. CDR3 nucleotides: TGTGCCAGCATAACAGAGGACAGGGTTAGAACAGATACGCAGTATTTT.

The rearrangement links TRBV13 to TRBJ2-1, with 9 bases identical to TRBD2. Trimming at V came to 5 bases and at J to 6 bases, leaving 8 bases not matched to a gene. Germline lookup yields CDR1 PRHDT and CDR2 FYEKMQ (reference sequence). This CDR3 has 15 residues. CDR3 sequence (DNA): TGTGCCAGCAGCCGTTCGAGCGGGGGGATCAATGAGCAGTTCTTC. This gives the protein CASSRSSGGINEQFF.

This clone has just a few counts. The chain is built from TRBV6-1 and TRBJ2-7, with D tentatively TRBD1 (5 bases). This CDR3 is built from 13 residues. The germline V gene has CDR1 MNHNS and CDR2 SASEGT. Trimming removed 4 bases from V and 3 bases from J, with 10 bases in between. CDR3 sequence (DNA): TGTGCCAGCAGTGTCGACAGCCGCTACGAGCAGTACTTC. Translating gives CASSVDSRYEQYF.

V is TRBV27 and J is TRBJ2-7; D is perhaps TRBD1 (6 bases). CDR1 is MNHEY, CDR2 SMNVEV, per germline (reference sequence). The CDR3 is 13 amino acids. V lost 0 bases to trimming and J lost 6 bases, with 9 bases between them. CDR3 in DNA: TGTGCCAGCAGTTTATCGGGCAGGGGCGAGCAGTACTTC. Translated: CASSLSGRGEQYF.

CDR3 in DNA: TGTGCCAGCAGCCCCCAACGCAGAGGCGAGCAGTACTTC. Its protein product is CASSPQRRGEQYF. This sequence joins TRBV27 and TRBJ2-7; D unresolved. Trimming took 6 bases from V and 6 from J, leaving 15 bases between them. CDR3 length: 13 amino acids. Germline CDR1 is MNHEY and CDR2 is SMNVEV (reference sequence).

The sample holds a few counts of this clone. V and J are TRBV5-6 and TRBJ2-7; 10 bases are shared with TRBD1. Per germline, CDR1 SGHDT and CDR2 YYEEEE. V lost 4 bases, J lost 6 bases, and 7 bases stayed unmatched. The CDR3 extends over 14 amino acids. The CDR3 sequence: CASSGGTGDGEQYF. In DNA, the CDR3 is TGTGCCAGCAGCGGCGGGACAGGGGATGGCGAGCAGTACTTC.

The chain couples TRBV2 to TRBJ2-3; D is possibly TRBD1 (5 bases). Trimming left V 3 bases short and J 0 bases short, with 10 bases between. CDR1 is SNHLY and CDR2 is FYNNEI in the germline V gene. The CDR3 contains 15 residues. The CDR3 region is CASSDRASSTDTQYF. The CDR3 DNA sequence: TGTGCCAGCAGTGACAGGGCTTCTAGCACAGATACGCAGTATTTT.

The DNA of the CDR3 is TGTGCCAGCTCACCACTGGCAGGGCGGAACACCGGGGAGCTGTTTTTT. Translation: CASSPLAGRNTGELFF. The J gene is TRBJ2-2, the V gene TRBV18, with D perhaps TRBD1 (5 bases). The CDR3 consists of 16 residues. The V end was cut by 1 base, the J end by 1 base, with 10 bases between. CDR1 is KGHSH and CDR2 is LQKENI in the germline V gene.

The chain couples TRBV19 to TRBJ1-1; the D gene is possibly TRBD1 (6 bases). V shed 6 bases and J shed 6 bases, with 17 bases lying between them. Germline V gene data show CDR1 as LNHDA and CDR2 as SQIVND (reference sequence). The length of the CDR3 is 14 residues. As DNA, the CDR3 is TGTGCCAGTAGGCGAGGACAGCTCGGGGCTGAAGCTTTCTTT. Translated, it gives CASRRGQLGAEAFF.

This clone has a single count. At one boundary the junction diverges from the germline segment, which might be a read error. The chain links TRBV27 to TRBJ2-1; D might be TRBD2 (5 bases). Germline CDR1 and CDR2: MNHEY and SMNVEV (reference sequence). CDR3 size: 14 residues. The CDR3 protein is CASSLLAPYSEQFF. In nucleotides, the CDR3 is TGTGCCAGCAGTTTATTAGCGCCGTACAGTGAGCAGTTCTTC.

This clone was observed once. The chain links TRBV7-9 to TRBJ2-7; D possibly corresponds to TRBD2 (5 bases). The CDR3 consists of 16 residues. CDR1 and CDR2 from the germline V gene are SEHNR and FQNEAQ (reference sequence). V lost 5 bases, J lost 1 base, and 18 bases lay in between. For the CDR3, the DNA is TGTGCCAGCAGCCACCCTTCGGACTGGCAGTCCTACGAGCAGTACTTC. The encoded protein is CASSHPSDWQSYEQYF.

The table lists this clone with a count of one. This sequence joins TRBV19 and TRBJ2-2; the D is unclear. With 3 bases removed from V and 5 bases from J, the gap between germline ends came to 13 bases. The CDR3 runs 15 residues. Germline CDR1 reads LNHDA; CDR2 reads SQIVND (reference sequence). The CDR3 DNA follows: TGTGCCAGTAGTATGCTAGGCCCCATGACCGGGGAGCTGTTTTTT. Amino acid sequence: CASSMLGPMTGELFF.